The next 7 T cell receptor beta chains were all read from a single sample in a study of T-cell reconstitution after alpha-beta-depleted transplantation in children. Library preparation (for TCRbeta) was performed with unique molecular identifiers. TCRdb reprocessed the PCR reads via MiXCR and lists one record per CDR3 protein. The sample records hundreds of thousands of distinct CDR3 sequences, around 14% being singletons. This material consisted of PBMCs, taken before TCRalphabeta/CD19-depleted stem cell transplant. The receptors stem from a girl aged 2 to 9 with congenital amegakaryocytic thrombocytopenia, due to receive a stem cell transplant.

Comments on this clonotype: This may arise from a read error, as a much more abundant clone is one base away. The chain joins TRBV7-6 to TRBJ2-1; the D gene is possibly TRBD2 (5 bases). The CDR3 extends over 15 amino acids. Germline V gene lookup returns CDR1 SGHVS and CDR2 FNYEAQ. DNA of the CDR3: TGTGCCACCAGCCAAGACTACTCCCTCTGGGATGAGCAGTTCTTC. This codes for CATSQDYSLWDEQFF.

This clonotype was observed many times. This chain uses TRBV5-1 with TRBJ1-1; TRBD1 might be the D (6 bases). CDR3 size: 12 residues. V was clipped by 8 bases and J by 4 bases, with 12 bases between them. Germline-derived CDR1 and CDR2 are SGHRS and YFSETQ. The CDR3 bases are TGCGCCAGGGACAGTCGTGGCACTGAAGCTTTCTTT. Translated, it gives CARDSRGTEAFF.

This clonotype was found a few times. The J gene is TRBJ1-4, the V gene TRBV20-1; 7 bases map to TRBD1. This CDR3 spans 15 amino acids. V shed 2 bases, J shed 1 base, and the junction held 4 bases outside the gene matches. Germline V lookup: CDR1 DFQATT, CDR2 SNEGSKA (reference sequence). The CDR3 DNA sequence: TGCAGTGCTAGACGACAGGGTCGAACTAATGAAAAACTGTTTTTT. Its protein product is CSARRQGRTNEKLFF.

In its sample, this clonotype was seen a few times. CDR3 nucleotides: TGCAGTGCTAGGCTAGCGGGATCTCCGGATACGCAGTATTTT. This codes for CSARLAGSPDTQYF. J is TRBJ2-3 and V is TRBV20-1, with TRBD2 matching over 9 bases. The germline V gene encodes CDR1 DFQATT and CDR2 SNEGSKA (reference sequence). CDR3 size: 14 residues. V shed 3 bases and J 6 bases; nucleotides not matched to a gene: 7.

The chain has TRBV7-2 and TRBJ2-4; D perhaps matches TRBD2 (6 bases). V lost 3 bases to trimming and J lost 10 bases, with 10 bases between them. The CDR3 is made up of 12 amino acids. Germline V lookup: CDR1 SGHTA, CDR2 FQGNSA. DNA for the CDR3: TGTGCCAGCAGCTTGCGCGGGACTATTCAGTACTTC. This sequence encodes CASSLRGTIQYF.

The chain recombines TRBV7-9 with TRBJ1-1; D perhaps matches TRBD1 (5 bases). The CDR3 contains 14 residues. Trimming shortened V by 5 bases and J by 4 bases, and 14 bases separated the two germline ends. Germline CDR1 SEHNR, CDR2 FQNEAQ (reference sequence). The CDR3, as DNA: TGTGCCAGCAGCCAGACAGAGCTCGCCACTGAAGCTTTCTTT. It encodes CASSQTELATEAFF.

This clonotype was counted a few times. The chain links TRBV20-1 to TRBJ1-4, with 9 bases matching TRBD1. Trimming removed 3 bases from V and 6 bases from J; junction bases left unmatched: 8. CDR1 and CDR2 from the germline V gene are DFQATT and SNEGSKA (reference sequence). CDR3 length equals 15 residues. CDR3 amino acids: CSASFLGQGDEKLFF. In nucleotides, the CDR3 is TGCAGTGCTAGTTTTTTGGGACAGGGAGATGAAAAACTGTTTTTT.